Below, 20 T cell receptor beta chains from the same sample are listed, as sequenced in a study of persistence of HIV-infected CD4 T cells. Sequencing used immunoSEQ version 4 in survey mode. The table came from immunoSEQ multiplex PCR; TCRdb's copy has only in-frame clones and leaves some out. Here the sample spans under 55,000 clones, about 88% being singletons. For these receptors, no antigen is known. Nonspecific anti-CD3/anti-CD28 bead stimulation represents the broad CD4+ T cell repertoire. CD4+ T cells upregulating both CD40 ligand and CD69 were sorted as responding cells. This specimen was CD4+ T cells sorted from PBMCs after approximately 19-hour stimulation, taken from a patient who received antiretroviral therapy. All receptors derive from an adult woman with HIV who was CMV-seropositive.

The rearrangement uses TRBV7-3 and TRBJ2-5; 13 bases map to TRBD2. CDR1 is SGHTA and CDR2 is FQGTGA in the germline V gene. The V and J ends lost 4 bases and 4 bases, in that order; junction bases with no gene match: 9. The CDR3 runs to 17 residues. As DNA, the CDR3 is TGTGCCAGCAGCTCAACCGGGACTAGCGGGGTAGGAGAGACCCAGTACTTC. This encodes CASSSTGTSGVGETQYF.

The chain is built from TRBV27 and TRBJ1-3; D is possibly TRBD1 (5 bases). Germline lookup yields CDR1 MNHEY and CDR2 SMNVEV (reference sequence). The CDR3 runs to 13 residues. The V and J ends lost 4 bases and 2 bases respectively, with 6 bases between them. For the CDR3, the DNA is TGTGCCAGCAGTTGGGACCCTGGAAACACCATATATTTT. Amino acids: CASSWDPGNTIYF.

J is TRBJ2-7 and V is TRBV4-2; tentatively, D is TRBD1 or TRBD2 (5 bases each). Trimming took 0 bases from V and 3 from J, leaving 12 bases between them. Per the germline V gene, CDR1 is LGHNA and CDR2 is YNFKEQ. The CDR3 is 15 residues long. CDR3 in amino acids: CASSQDWDQGYEQYF. As DNA, the CDR3 is TGTGCCAGCAGCCAAGATTGGGACCAGGGCTACGAGCAGTACTTC.

This clone was seen once. The chain is built from TRBV29-1 and TRBJ2-3; D unresolved. Germline V lookup: CDR1 SQVTM, CDR2 ANQGSEA. This CDR3 spans 11 amino acids. Trimming shortened V by 0 bases and J by 3 bases, and 1 base separated the two germline ends. This CDR3 is CSVEETDTQYF. DNA of the CDR3: TGCAGCGTTGAAGAGACAGATACGCAGTATTTT.

This clone was observed a single time. The CDR3 DNA sequence: TGTGCCAGTAGTATAGAGGGAGGGAGGCGAGATGAAAAACTGTTTTTT. The encoded protein is CASSIEGGRRDEKLFF. The V and J genes are TRBV19 and TRBJ1-4; the D is unclear. The CDR3 spans 16 residues. Trimming stripped 0 bases from V and 6 bases from J, with 14 bases between. Germline assignment: CDR1 LNHDA and CDR2 SQIVND (reference sequence).

This clone was seen a single time. This chain connects TRBV5-4 to TRBJ1-1, with a tentative D call TRBD1 (6 bases). V was cut by 4 bases and J by 1 base, with 17 bases left in between. Germline V gene data show CDR1 as SGHNT and CDR2 as YYREEE (reference sequence). The length of the CDR3 is 16 residues. The CDR3 loop is CASSPAVGGPNTEAFF. For the CDR3, the DNA is TGTGCCAGCAGCCCGGCCGTTGGGGGGCCGAACACTGAAGCTTTCTTT.

The chain uses TRBV27 and TRBJ1-6; D gene unclear. Germline lookup yields CDR1 MNHEY and CDR2 SMNVEV (reference sequence). This CDR3 is 13 amino acids long. V was pared by 6 bases and J by 4 bases, with 7 bases between. DNA of the CDR3: TGTGCCAGCAGAGCCTCGTATAATTCACCCCTCCACTTT. Translated: CASRASYNSPLHF.

The V and J genes are TRBV7-3 and TRBJ2-1, with no clear D. Trimming cost V 3 bases and J 3 bases, with 6 bases left between them. Germline values: CDR1 SGHTA, CDR2 FQGTGA. This CDR3 is built from 13 residues. CDR3: CASSFNSYNEQFF. In nucleotides, the CDR3 is TGTGCCAGCAGCTTCAACAGCTACAATGAGCAGTTCTTC.

This CDR3 is CATSADGLHQPQHF. CDR3 nucleotides: TGTGCCACCAGTGCCGACGGGTTGCATCAGCCCCAGCATTTT. The chain combines TRBV24-1 with TRBJ1-5; unclear D gene. CDR1 and CDR2 (germline): KGHDR, SFDVKD. CDR3 length: 14 residues. V lost 5 bases and J lost 5, with 12 bases in between.

Remarks on this clone: The conserved phenylalanine or tryptophan is not found at the CDR3 terminus, so this likely reflects a read error. The rearrangement links TRBV19 to TRBJ1-2; D is ambiguous. Germline assignment: CDR1 LNHDA and CDR2 SQIVND (reference sequence). Trimming cost V 5 bases and J 2 bases, with 12 bases left between them. CDR3 length: 14 residues. This chain's CDR3 is CASSVNGWNYGYTL. CDR3 nucleotides: TGTGCCAGTAGTGTGAACGGATGGAACTATGGCTACACCCTC.

CDR3 nucleotide sequence: TGTGCCAGCAAGTCAACACTCAATCAGCCCCAGCATTTT. Its translation: CASKSTLNQPQHF. The V and J genes are TRBV2 and TRBJ1-5; D is unclear. Germline V lookup: CDR1 SNHLY, CDR2 FYNNEI. The CDR3 length is 13 residues. Deletions cut 7 bases from V and 3 bases from J, with 10 bases between.

This chain uses TRBV19 with TRBJ2-7; D possibly matches TRBD1 or TRBD2 (5 bases each). The germline V gene encodes CDR1 LNHDA and CDR2 SQIVND (reference sequence). Trimming stripped 6 bases from V and 6 bases from J, with 15 bases between. This CDR3 region has 13 residues. CDR3 sequence (DNA): TGTGCCAGTAGCAGGGACCGGGCAGGCGAGCAGTACTTC. It yields the protein CASSRDRAGEQYF.

V and J are TRBV30 and TRBJ1-1, with TRBD1 matching over 9 bases. The V gene's germline CDR1 is GTSNPN and CDR2 SVGIG (reference sequence). This CDR3 spans 14 amino acids. Unmatched junction bases numbered 6, after V lost 2 bases and J lost 5 bases. CDR3 sequence: CAWSPQGASTEAFF. The CDR3 region has the DNA TGTGCCTGGAGTCCACAGGGGGCGAGTACTGAAGCTTTCTTT.

The rearrangement links TRBV6-1 to TRBJ1-1, with a tentative D call TRBD1 (5 bases). Germline loops: CDR1 MNHNS, CDR2 SASEGT. V was clipped by 3 bases and J by 0 bases, with 11 bases between them. This CDR3 spans 15 amino acids. The CDR3 DNA is TGTGCCAGCAGTGAGGGGCCCCGAATGAACACTGAAGCTTTCTTT. Its translation is CASSEGPRMNTEAFF.

This rearrangement joins TRBV5-4 to TRBJ1-6, with 7 nucleotides matching TRBD1. The CDR3 has 16 residues. Germline CDR1 and CDR2: SGHNT and YYREEE (reference sequence). V lost 3 bases, J lost 7 bases, and 10 bases stayed unmatched. For the CDR3, the DNA is TGTGCCAGCAGCTCTATATACGACAGGGAGAATTCACCCCTCCACTTT. Its translation: CASSSIYDRENSPLHF.

The CDR3 spells CASSESGEITEAFF. The CDR3 coding sequence is TGTGCCAGCAGTGAATCAGGGGAGATTACTGAAGCTTTCTTT. The chain combines TRBV6-1 with TRBJ1-1; D may be TRBD1 (6 bases). Trimming removed 2 bases at V and 5 bases at J, with 12 bases between. The CDR3 is 14 residues long. Germline assignment: CDR1 MNHNS and CDR2 SASEGT.

About this clone: In the same sample, other DNA sequences code for this CDR3. The chain combines TRBV5-1 with TRBJ1-1; 8 bases map to TRBD1. The CDR3 is 14 residues long. Unmatched junction bases numbered 2, after V lost 3 bases and J lost 1 base. Germline assignment: CDR1 SGHRS and CDR2 YFSETQ. CDR3 residues: CASSSQGGNTEAFF. DNA for the CDR3: TGCGCCAGCAGCTCACAGGGGGGGAACACTGAAGCTTTCTTT.

The chain is built from TRBV7-3 and TRBJ1-2; D is unresolved. The CDR3 extends over 13 amino acids. Trimming pared 4 bases from V and 2 bases from J, leaving 8 bases between. Per germline, CDR1 SGHTA and CDR2 FQGTGA. The CDR3 here is CASSSSPNYGYTF. DNA of the CDR3: TGTGCCAGCAGCTCCTCACCCAACTATGGCTACACCTTC.

V and J are TRBV6-5 and TRBJ2-7; D is perhaps TRBD1 (6 bases). Trimming shortened V by 6 bases and J by 6 bases, and 15 bases separated the two germline ends. This CDR3 has 13 residues. In germline, CDR1 is MNHEY, CDR2 SVGAGI. CDR3 DNA sequence: TGTGCCAGCAGCAGGGGAATGGGAAGCGAGCAGTACGTC. Its protein product is CASSRGMGSEQYV.

The chain couples TRBV7-6 to TRBJ1-6; 8 positions agree with TRBD1. CDR1 and CDR2 (germline): SGHVS, FNYEAQ. The CDR3 has 16 residues. V trimming: 2 bases; J trimming: 6 bases; junction bases outside the gene matches: 6. CDR3 in amino acids: CASSLRLGQGNSPLHF. The CDR3 nucleotides read TGTGCCAGCAGCTTAAGACTCGGACAGGGTAATTCACCCCTCCACTTT. Complete variable domain (other parts from reference TRBV7-6 and TRBJ1-6): GAGVSQSPRYKVTKRGQDVALRCDPISGHVSLYWYRQALGQGPEFLTYFNYEAQQDKSGLPNDRFSAERPEGSISTLTIQRTEQRDSAMYRCASSLRLGQGNSPLHFGNGTRLTVT.